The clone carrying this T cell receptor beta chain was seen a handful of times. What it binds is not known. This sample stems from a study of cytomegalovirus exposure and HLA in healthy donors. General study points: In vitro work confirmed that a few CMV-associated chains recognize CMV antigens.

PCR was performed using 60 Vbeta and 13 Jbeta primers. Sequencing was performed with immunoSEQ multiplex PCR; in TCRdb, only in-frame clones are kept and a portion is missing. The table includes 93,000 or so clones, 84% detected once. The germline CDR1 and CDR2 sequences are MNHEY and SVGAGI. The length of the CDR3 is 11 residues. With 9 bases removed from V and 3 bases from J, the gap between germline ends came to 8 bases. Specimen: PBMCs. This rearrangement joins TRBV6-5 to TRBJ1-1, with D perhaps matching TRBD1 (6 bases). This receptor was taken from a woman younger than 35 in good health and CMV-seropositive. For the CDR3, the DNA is TGTGCCAGACAGGGAGACACTGAAGCTTTCTTT. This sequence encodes CARQGDTEAFF.